Listed here are 2 T cell receptor beta chains from one sample, sequenced in a study of shared clonotypes between healthy human individuals. Measured with immunoSEQ multiplex PCR; TCRdb has only the in-frame clones, and not every one. Counted here are hundreds of thousands of clones, about two thirds occurring once; the ten biggest clones make up 1.8%. The sample was memory CD4+ T cells sorted from blood. Stated subset: CD45RA-negative fraction. These receptors were taken from a woman under 40 in good health.

About this clone: This CDR3 is also generated by other DNA sequences in the sample. This chain links TRBV7-9 with TRBJ1-4, with no clear D. The germline V and J ends were trimmed by 0 bases and 5 bases, with 4 bases remaining between them. The CDR3 runs 13 residues. Germline assignment: CDR1 SEHNR and CDR2 FQNEAQ (reference sequence). The CDR3 loop reads CASSLAGNEKLFF. In nucleotides, the CDR3 is TGTGCCAGCAGCTTAGCGGGCAATGAAAAACTGTTTTTT.

This clone was seen ten or more times. The V gene is TRBV5-4, the J gene TRBJ2-2; no reliable D call. CDR1 is SGHNT and CDR2 is YYREEE in the germline V gene (reference sequence). The CDR3 runs to 14 residues. Trimming pared 4 bases from V and 6 bases from J, leaving 13 bases between. As DNA, the CDR3 is TGTGCCAGCAGCGGGCCCTTATTTCCCGGGGAGCTGTTTTTT. Translating gives CASSGPLFPGELFF.